This T cell receptor beta chain was sequenced in a study of CD8 T cells in ankylosing spondylitis. Scientists made TCR beta libraries using quantitative 5'-RACE with molecular barcodes. TCRdb recomputed calls from the 5' RACE reads with MiXCR, one row per CDR3 protein. The sample contains approximately 520,000 distinct CDR3 sequences, about 5% of which appear only once. Study-level findings and limits: Made up of under ten highly homologous variants, a TCR beta motif appeared characteristic of ankylosing spondylitis blood.

At least ten counts were recorded for this clonotype. Its antigen is unidentified. There are 20 residues in the CDR3. The junction had 20 bases not matched to a gene; V was cut back by 4 bases and J by 6 bases. Germline V gene sequence: CDR1 SGHVS, CDR2 FNYEAQ. This sequence joins TRBV7-6 and TRBJ2-1; 11 nucleotides agree with TRBD2. The specimen was blood, either unsorted or a sorted T cell fraction (not recorded which). This sequence was found in a male donor with ankylosing spondylitis. In DNA form, the CDR3 reads TGTGCCAGCAGCTGGCGGCTAGCGGGAGGACGTCCATCCTGGGTCAATGAGCAGTTCTTC. It is translated as CASSWRLAGGRPSWVNEQFF.